Given below is one T cell receptor beta chain in context. The antigen is not known. This specimen belongs to a study of beta chain features in type 1 diabetes. Regarding the study as a whole: There was no resolution here of whether HLA type influences TCRB rearrangement. Type 1 diabetes patients had TCRB CDR3s that were shorter (moderately but significantly so) in all four CD4+ subsets.

Expressed TCRB transcripts were sequenced because the isolated RNA had all been reverse transcribed beforehand. The table came from immunoSEQ multiplex PCR; TCRdb's copy has only in-frame clones and leaves some out. The table lists roughly 140,000 clones, roughly 48% of them singletons. The germline gives CDR1 MNHEY, CDR2 SMNVEV (reference sequence). There are 16 residues in the CDR3. V lost 5 bases to trimming and J lost 2 bases; unmatched junction nucleotides: 9. The receptor comes from a man between 18 and 35 years old in good health. The rearrangement links TRBV27 to TRBJ2-5, with 9 bases identical to TRBD2. The source material was Tregs from blood. The CDR3 protein is CASSLSGRGVQETQYF. The CDR3 DNA sequence: TGTGCCAGCAGTCTTAGCGGGAGAGGGGTACAAGAGACCCAGTACTTC.